The present entry profiles one T cell receptor (beta chain) with its context. The target antigen is unknown. The data derive from a study of graft-versus-host responses after intestinal transplantation. Looking at the study overall: Every recipient underwent anti-thymocyte globulin induction, then tacrolimus and steroids for three to four years.

The germline V gene has CDR1 MNHEY and CDR2 SVGAGI. Unmatched junction bases numbered 8, after V lost 2 bases and J lost 10 bases. The length of the CDR3 is 15 residues. Processed graft tissue released its intraepithelial and lamina propria lymphocytes. Overall study results and limits: Early after transplant, HvG declines were associated with peak levels of circulating GvH clones.

Repertoires were generated with immunoSEQ multiplex PCR, while TCRdb's copy carries only in-frame clones and drops some. The sample shows some 16,000 clones, around 82% of them seen only once. The rearrangement links TRBV6-5 to TRBJ1-6, with 7 bases aligning to TRBD1. The receptor was isolated from a human patient who received an intestinal transplant, so some T cells may come from the graft donor. The sample in question was ileum tissue, obtained 17 days after transplant. For the CDR3, the DNA is TGTGCCAGCAGTTACCCGGACAGGTTGAGGTCACCCCTCCACTTT. The encoded protein is CASSYPDRLRSPLHF.